This T cell receptor beta chain was captured in a study of blood T cell repertoires in COVID-19. Overall study context: Samples taken during acute and convalescent COVID-19 were collected in the United States, Italy and Spain.

The assay was immunoSEQ multiplex PCR, and TCRdb's table has in-frame clones only and misses some. The data contain more than 35,000 clones, over 75% of them singletons. The CDR3 has 15 amino acids. The V gene end was trimmed by 1 base and the J gene end by 4 bases; junction bases not matched to a gene: 4. Per germline, CDR1 SGHNT and CDR2 YENEEA. The sample consisted of peripheral blood. V gene TRBV11-3 combines with J gene TRBJ2-3; TRBD1 agrees at 8 bases. The TCR originated in a human donor in a cohort sampled during active COVID-19. CDR3 DNA sequence: TGTGCCAGCAGCTTAGGACAGGGGTTGTCAGATACGCAGTATTTT. It specifies CASSLGQGLSDTQYF. Drawing the rest from reference TRBV11-3 and TRBJ2-3, the complete variable domain is EAGVVQSPRYKIIEKKQPVAFWCNPISGHNTLYWYLQNLGQGPELLIRYENEEAVDDSQLPKDRFSAERLKGVDSTLKIQPAELGDSAVYLCASSLGQGLSDTQYFGPGTRLTVL.